Listed below are T cell receptor beta chains from one sample, sequenced in a study of T-cell reconstitution after alpha-beta-depleted transplantation in children. TCRdb recomputed calls from the PCR reads with MiXCR, one row per CDR3 protein. This repertoire shows approximately 350,000 distinct CDR3 sequences, 15% to 20% found once; its top ten account for roughly two fifths. Sequenced here: PBMCs, mostly from graft donor cells, sampled 360 days after TCRalphabeta/CD19-depleted stem cell transplant. All receptors come from a male patient under 10 years old who had a stem cell transplant for acute lymphoblastic leukemia, so the T cells may come from the graft donor. Both conserved end residues are part of each CDR3. D genes are given only for firm matches. Where a row states a size, it is once, few, many or the class of an expanded clone; other rows omit it.

TGTGCCAGCAGTTCTAGGGGACATCAGCCCCAGCATTTT	CASSSRGHQPQHF	TRBV6-2/TRBV6-3	TRBJ1-5	NA	few
TGTGCCAGCAGCTCTGAAACCAGACTAGGGGGGCCCGATGAGCAGTTCTTC	CASSSETRLGGPDEQFF	TRBV7-2	TRBJ2-1	NA	NA
TGTGCCAGCAGCCAAGAATGGAGGGAGGGGCCCTACGAGCAGTACTTC	CASSQEWREGPYEQYF	TRBV4-2	TRBJ2-7	TRBD2	NA
TGTGCCATCAGTGAGTCTGCAGGGGGGCCTCGTAATGAGCAGTTCTTC	CAISESAGGPRNEQFF	TRBV10-3	TRBJ2-1	NA	few
TGTGCCAGCAGTTACCGCCTTGCGGGACCCTACAATGAGCAGTTCTTC	CASSYRLAGPYNEQFF	TRBV6-2/TRBV6-3	TRBJ2-1	NA	few
TGCGCCAGCAGCTCGGGACTAGCGGACCCCTACGAGCAGTACTTC	CASSSGLADPYEQYF	TRBV4-3	TRBJ2-7	TRBD2	many
TGTGCCACCGAGTTCTCTGGGGCCAACGTCCTGACTTTC	CATEFSGANVLTF	TRBV28	TRBJ2-6	NA	NA
TGCAGCTACAGAGGGGGTATGACTGAAGCTTTCTTT	CSYRGGMTEAFF	TRBV20-1	TRBJ1-1	NA	NA
TGTGCCAGCAGCTTAGCCCGGACCGAGCAAGAGACCCAGTACTTC	CASSLARTEQETQYF	TRBV7-8	TRBJ2-5	NA	few
TGCGCCAGCAGAGCGACAAACACTGAAGCTTTCTTT	CASRATNTEAFF	TRBV5-1	TRBJ1-1	NA	many
TGTGCCAGCAGTTTTATATTTGTCTTGGGGCGGGTTGACAATGAGCAGTTCTTC	CASSFIFVLGRVDNEQFF	TRBV28	TRBJ2-1	NA	NA
TGTGCCAGCAGCTCCAAGGACAGGGGCTACAATGAGCAGTTCTTC	CASSSKDRGYNEQFF	TRBV7-6	TRBJ2-1	TRBD1	NA
TGTGCCAGCAGTGGACTAGAAAATGAGCAGTTCTTC	CASSGLENEQFF	TRBV12-3/TRBV12-4	TRBJ2-1	TRBD2	many
TGCAGCGTTGTCCTCAGGGGGCACGGGGAAAAACTGTTTTTT	CSVVLRGHGEKLFF	TRBV29-1	TRBJ1-4	TRBD1	NA
TGCGCCAGCAGCCTTGGGACAGGGCTCGGCTACACCTTC	CASSLGTGLGYTF	TRBV4-1	TRBJ1-2	TRBD1	NA
TGTGCCAGCAGCCCCAGCGTGCAAGAGACCCAGTACTTC	CASSPSVQETQYF	TRBV4-2	TRBJ2-5	NA	NA